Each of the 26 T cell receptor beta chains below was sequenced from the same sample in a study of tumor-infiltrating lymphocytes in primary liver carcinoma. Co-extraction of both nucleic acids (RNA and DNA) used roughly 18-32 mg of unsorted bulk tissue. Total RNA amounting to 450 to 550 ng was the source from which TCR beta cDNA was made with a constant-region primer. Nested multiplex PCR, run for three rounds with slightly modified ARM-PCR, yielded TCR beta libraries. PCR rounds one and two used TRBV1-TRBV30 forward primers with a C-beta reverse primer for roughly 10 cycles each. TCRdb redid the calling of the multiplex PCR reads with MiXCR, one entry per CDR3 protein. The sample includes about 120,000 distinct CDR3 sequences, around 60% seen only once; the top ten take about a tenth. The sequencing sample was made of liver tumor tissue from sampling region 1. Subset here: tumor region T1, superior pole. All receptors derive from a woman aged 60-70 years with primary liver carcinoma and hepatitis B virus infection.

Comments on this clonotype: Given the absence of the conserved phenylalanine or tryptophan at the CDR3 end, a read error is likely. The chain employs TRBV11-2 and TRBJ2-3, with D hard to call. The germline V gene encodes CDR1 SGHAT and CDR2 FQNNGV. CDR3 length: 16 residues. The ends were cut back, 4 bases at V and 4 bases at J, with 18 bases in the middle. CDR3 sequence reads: CASSSTRSQWADTQYS. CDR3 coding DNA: TGTGCCAGCAGCTCAACCCGGTCACAGTGGGCAGATACGCAGTATTCT.

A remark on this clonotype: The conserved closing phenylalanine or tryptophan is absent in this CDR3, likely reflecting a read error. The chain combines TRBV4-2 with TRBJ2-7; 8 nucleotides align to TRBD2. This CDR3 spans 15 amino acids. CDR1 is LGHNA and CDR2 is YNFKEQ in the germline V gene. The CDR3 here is CASSQATSASYEQYL. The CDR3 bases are TGTGCCAGCAGCCAAGCGACTAGCGCCTCCTATGAGCAGTACCTC.

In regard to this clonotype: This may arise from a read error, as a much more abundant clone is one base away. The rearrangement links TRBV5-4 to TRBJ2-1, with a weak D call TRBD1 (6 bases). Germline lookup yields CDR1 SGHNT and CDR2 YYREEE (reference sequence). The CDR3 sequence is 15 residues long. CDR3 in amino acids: CASSLDLFRGNEQLF. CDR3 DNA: TGTGCCAGCAGCTTGGACTTGTTCAGGGGCAATGAGCAGTTATTC.

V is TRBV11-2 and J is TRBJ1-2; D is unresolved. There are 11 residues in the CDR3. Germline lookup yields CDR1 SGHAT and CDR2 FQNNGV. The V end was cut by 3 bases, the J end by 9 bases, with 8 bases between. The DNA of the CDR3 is TGTGCCAGCAGCTTGAGGCATAGCTACACCTTC. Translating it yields CASSLRHSYTF.

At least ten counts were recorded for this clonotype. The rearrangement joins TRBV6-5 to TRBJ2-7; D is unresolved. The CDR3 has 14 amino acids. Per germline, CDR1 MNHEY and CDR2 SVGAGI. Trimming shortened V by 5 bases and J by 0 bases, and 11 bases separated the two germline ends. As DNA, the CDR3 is TGTGCCAGCAGTCAAGCCCAAACCTCCTACGAGCAGTACTTC. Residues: CASSQAQTSYEQYF.

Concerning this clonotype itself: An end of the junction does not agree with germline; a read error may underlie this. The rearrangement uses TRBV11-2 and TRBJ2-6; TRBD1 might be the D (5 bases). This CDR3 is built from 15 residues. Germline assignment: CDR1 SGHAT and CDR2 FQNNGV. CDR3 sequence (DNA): TGTGCCAGCAGTCTACAGGCTTCTGGGGACAACGTCCTGACTTTC. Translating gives CASSLQASGDNVLTF.

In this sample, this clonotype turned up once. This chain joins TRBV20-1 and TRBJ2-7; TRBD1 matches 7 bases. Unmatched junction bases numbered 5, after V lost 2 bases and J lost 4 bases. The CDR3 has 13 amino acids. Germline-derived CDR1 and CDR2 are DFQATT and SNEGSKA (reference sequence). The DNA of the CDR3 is TGCAGTGCTAGACAGGGACAGATATACGAGCAGTACTTC. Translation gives CSARQGQIYEQYF.

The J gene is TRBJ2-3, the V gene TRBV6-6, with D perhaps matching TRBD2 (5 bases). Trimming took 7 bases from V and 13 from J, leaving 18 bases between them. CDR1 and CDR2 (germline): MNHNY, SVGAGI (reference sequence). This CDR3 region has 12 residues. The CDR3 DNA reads TGTGCCAGCACGTCTAGCACAGATGCGAAGTATTTT. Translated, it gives CASTSSTDAKYF.

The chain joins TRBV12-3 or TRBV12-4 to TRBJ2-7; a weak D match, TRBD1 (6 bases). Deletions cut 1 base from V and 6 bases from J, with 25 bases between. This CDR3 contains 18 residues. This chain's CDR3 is CASSLGCGWAGVSSEQYF. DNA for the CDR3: TGTGCCAGCAGTTTAGGATGTGGCTGGGCAGGGGTGTCCAGCGAGCAGTACTTC.

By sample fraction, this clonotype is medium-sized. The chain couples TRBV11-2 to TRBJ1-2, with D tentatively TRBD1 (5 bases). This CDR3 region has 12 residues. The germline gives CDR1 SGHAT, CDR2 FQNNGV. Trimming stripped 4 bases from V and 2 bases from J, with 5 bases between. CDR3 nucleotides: TGTGCCAGCAGCTACAGGAACTATGGCTACACCTTC. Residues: CASSYRNYGYTF.

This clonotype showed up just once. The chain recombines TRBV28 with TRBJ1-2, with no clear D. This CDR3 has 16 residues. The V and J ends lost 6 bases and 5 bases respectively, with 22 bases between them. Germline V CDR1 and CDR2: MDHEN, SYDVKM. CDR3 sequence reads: CASSPAGRNLRYGYTF. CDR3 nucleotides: TGTGCCAGCAGCCCCGCCGGACGGAACCTTCGTTATGGCTACACCTTC.

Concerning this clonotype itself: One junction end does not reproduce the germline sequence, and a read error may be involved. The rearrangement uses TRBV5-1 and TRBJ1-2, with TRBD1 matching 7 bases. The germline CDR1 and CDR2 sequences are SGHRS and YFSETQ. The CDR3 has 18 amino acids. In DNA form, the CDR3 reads TGCGCCAGCAGTCCGAATCCAGGGGGGACGAATCTTAACTATGGCTACCTCTTC. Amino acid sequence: CASSPNPGGTNLNYGYLF.

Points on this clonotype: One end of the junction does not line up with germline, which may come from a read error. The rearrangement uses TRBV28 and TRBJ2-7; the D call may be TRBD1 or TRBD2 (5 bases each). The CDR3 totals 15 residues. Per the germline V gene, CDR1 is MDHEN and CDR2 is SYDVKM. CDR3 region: CAGSPQGPLLYEQYF. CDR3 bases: TGTGCCGGCAGTCCCCAGGGACCCCTCCTTTACGAGCAGTACTTC.

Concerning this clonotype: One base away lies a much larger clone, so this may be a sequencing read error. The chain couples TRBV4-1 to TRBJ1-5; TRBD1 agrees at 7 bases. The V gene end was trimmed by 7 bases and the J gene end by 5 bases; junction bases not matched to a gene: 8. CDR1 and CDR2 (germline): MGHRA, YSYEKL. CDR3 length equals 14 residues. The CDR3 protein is CASNQTGQYQPQHF. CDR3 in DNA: TGCGCCAGCAACCAGACAGGGCAATATCAGCCCCAGCATTTT.

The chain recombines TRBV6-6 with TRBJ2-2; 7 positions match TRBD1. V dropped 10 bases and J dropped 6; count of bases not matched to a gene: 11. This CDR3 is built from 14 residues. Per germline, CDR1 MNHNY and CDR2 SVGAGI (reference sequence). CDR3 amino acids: CANGYSGGSGELFF. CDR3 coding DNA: TGTGCCAACGGTTACTCAGGGGGTTCCGGGGAGCTGTTTTTT.

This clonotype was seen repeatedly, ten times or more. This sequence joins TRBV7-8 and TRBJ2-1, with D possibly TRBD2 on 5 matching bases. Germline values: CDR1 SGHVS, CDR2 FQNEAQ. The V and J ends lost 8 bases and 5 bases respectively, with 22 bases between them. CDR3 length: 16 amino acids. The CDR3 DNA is TGTGCCAGCCGCCCGATGGGAGCGGCCTCGAACAATGAGCAGTTCTTC. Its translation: CASRPMGAASNNEQFF.

DNA for the CDR3: TGTGCCAGCAGTAATTGGACAGGGAGGTGTGGCACAGATACGCAGTATTTT. This sequence encodes CASSNWTGRCGTDTQYF. The genes are TRBV6-6 and TRBJ2-3; 8 positions match TRBD1. Germline lookup yields CDR1 MNHNY and CDR2 SVGAGI (reference sequence). Germline trimming cut 5 bases from V and 1 base from J; bases unmatched to any gene: 11. The CDR3 length is 17 residues.

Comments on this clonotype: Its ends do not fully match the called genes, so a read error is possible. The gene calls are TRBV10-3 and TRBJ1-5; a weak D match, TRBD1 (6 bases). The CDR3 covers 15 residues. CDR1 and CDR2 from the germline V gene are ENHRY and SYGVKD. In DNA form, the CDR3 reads TGTACCATCAATGAGTCTTTACAGGGCGGTCAACCCCAGCATTTT. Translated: CTINESLQGGQPQHF.

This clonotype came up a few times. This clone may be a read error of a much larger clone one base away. CDR3 DNA: TGCTCCAGCAGTGAAGGACAGCCGGCCTACAATGAGCAGTTCTTC. Amino acid sequence: CSSSEGQPAYNEQFF. The genes are TRBV10-1 and TRBJ2-1; maybe TRBD1 (6 bases). Germline V gene lookup returns CDR1 WNHNN and CDR2 SYGVQD (reference sequence). This CDR3 has 15 amino acids.

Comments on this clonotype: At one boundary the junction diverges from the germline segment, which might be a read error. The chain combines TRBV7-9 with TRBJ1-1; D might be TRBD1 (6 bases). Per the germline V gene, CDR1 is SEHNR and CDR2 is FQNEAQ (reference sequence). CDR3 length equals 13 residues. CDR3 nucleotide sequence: TGTGTCAGCAGCTTGGGGGGCGTGGCTGAAGCTTTCTTT. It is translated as CVSSLGGVAEAFF.

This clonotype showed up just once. In DNA, the CDR3 is TGTGCCAGCAGCTTCCTAGCAGGAGTGAGCACGGTGGAGCTGTTTTTT. Its translation: CASSFLAGVSTVELFF. The chain has TRBV11-2 and TRBJ2-2; TRBD2 is a possible D gene (5 bases). The germline gives CDR1 SGHAT, CDR2 FQNNGV. The CDR3 totals 16 residues. Deletions cut 3 bases from V and 10 bases from J, with 21 bases between.

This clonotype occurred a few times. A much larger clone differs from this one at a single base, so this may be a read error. The CDR3 nucleotides read TGTGCCAGCAGCCAGGCTCCGGGGTCGGGAGCGGATGAGCAGCTCTTC. As protein: CASSQAPGSGADEQLF. V usage is TRBV6-6 and J usage is TRBJ2-1; D possibly corresponds to TRBD2 (6 bases). Germline CDR1 reads MNHNY; CDR2 reads SVGAGI (reference sequence). This CDR3 comprises 16 residues.

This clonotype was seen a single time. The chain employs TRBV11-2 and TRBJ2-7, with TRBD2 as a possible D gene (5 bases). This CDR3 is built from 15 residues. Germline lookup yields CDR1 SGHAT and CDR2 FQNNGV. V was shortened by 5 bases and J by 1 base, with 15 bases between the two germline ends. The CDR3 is CASSRGIGESYEQYF. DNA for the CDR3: TGTGCCAGCAGCCGAGGGATAGGCGAGTCCTACGAGCAGTACTTC. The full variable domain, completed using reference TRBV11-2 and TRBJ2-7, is EAGVAQSPRYKIIEKRQSVAFWCNPISGHATLYWYQQILGQGPKLLIQFQNNGVVDDSQLPKDRFSAERLKGVDSTLKIQPAKLEDSAVYLCASSRGIGESYEQYFGPGTRLTVT.

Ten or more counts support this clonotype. The CDR3, as DNA: TGTGCCAGCAGCCAGGGGCCAGGTCAGCCCCAGCATTTT. Its protein product is CASSQGPGQPQHF. V usage is TRBV6-5 and J usage is TRBJ1-5, with D tentatively TRBD1 (6 bases). The germline V gene encodes CDR1 MNHEY and CDR2 SVGAGI. Trimming left V 6 bases short and J 6 bases short, with 12 bases between. CDR3 length: 13 residues.

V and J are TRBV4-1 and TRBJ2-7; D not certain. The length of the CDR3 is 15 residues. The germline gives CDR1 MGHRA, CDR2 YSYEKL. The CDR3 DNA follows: TGCGCAGGCAGCCAAGAATGGAAGGAATCCTACGAGCAGTACTTC. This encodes CAGSQEWKESYEQYF.

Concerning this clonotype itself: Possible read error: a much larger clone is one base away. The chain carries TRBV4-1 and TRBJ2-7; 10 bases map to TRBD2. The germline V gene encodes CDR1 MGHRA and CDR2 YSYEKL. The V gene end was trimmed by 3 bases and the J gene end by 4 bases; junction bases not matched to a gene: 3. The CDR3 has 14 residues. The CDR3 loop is CASSHWTSGYEQYF. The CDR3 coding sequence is TGCGCCAGCAGCCACTGGACTAGCGGTTACGAGCAGTACTTC.